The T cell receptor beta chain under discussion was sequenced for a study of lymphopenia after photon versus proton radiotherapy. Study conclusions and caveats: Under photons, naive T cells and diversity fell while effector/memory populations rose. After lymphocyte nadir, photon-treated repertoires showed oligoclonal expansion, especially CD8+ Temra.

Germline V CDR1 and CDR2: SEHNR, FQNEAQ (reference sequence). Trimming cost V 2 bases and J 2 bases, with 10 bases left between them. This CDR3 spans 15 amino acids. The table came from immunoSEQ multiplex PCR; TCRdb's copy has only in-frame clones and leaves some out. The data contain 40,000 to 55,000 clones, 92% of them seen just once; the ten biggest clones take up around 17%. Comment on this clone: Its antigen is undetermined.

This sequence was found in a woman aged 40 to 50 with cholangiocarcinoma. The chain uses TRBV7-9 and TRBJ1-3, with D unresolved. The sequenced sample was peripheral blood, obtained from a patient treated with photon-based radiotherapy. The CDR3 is CASSLPPWAGNTIYF. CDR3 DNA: TGTGCCAGCAGCTTACCTCCGTGGGCTGGAAACACCATATATTTT.